Included here is one TCR beta chain sequence, with context. The antigen remains unidentified. The sample is drawn from a study of T cell responses to AZD1222 COVID-19 vaccine. Study-level points and caveats: The donor group comprised mostly white British people and more females; the analysis possibly underestimated clonal diversity.

The trim removed 2 bases at V and 10 bases at J, leaving 7 bases unmatched. This CDR3 is built from 14 residues. CDR1 and CDR2 (germline): MDHEN, SYDVKM. Profiled with immunoSEQ multiplex PCR; TCRdb holds only in-frame clones, not every one. The sample lists about 100,000 clones, more than 70% occurring once. This rearrangement joins TRBV28 to TRBJ1-4; TRBD1 matches at 7 bases. Material: peripheral blood, obtained on day 0 of MenACWY control vaccination. The TCR sequence derives from an adult in good health. The CDR3 sequence is CASSLEQGEGKLFF. The CDR3 bases are TGTGCCAGCAGTTTAGAGCAGGGGGAAGGAAAACTGTTTTTT.